The source of this T cell receptor (beta chain) is a study of T-cell reconstitution after alpha-beta-depleted transplantation in children. Unique molecular identifiers were incorporated when the TCRbeta library was constructed. Each CDR3 protein is one row after TCRdb ran MiXCR on the PCR reads. The sample records about 610,000 distinct CDR3 sequences, roughly 10% being singletons. Per germline, CDR1 MNHNS and CDR2 SASEGT. V was pared by 10 bases and J by 3 bases, with 21 bases between. The CDR3 totals 15 residues. This rearrangement joins TRBV6-1 to TRBJ2-5; perhaps D is TRBD1 or TRBD2 (6 bases each). This receptor was taken from a human donor who donated a stem cell graft to a child with acute myeloid leukemia. Source: PBMCs from the stem cell graft donor, taken from the stem cell graft. The CDR3, as DNA: TGTGCCACTTTAACAGGGAGGCTGGGGGAAGAGACCCAGTACTTC. Residues: CATLTGRLGEETQYF.